The clone carrying this TCR beta chain was recorded at least ten times. Its antigen is still unknown. Trimming stripped 10 bases from V and 3 bases from J, with 14 bases between. Germline lookup yields CDR1 ENHRY and CDR2 SYGVKD. The CDR3 extends over 13 amino acids. From the 5' RACE reads, TCRdb called clonotypes with MiXCR, one entry per CDR3 protein. Found here are approximately 270,000 distinct CDR3 sequences, under 20% of them singletons; the top ten hold 20% to 25%. This sample is drawn from a study of T-cell memory formation after mild COVID-19. Study-wide findings and caveats: A balance of CD4 and CD8 characterized clones contracting day 15 to 85, whereas later expanders leaned CD4+. CD4+ contracting clones lay mainly in CM and EM, CD8+ ones in EMRA.

The sample was PBMCs or a T cell subset sorted from them (not recorded which). V and J are TRBV10-3 and TRBJ2-3; no definite D call. This clonotype was obtained from a young man who had mild COVID-19 (a few samples of this study predate the infection). Cell type and time point are not known. The DNA for the CDR3 is TGTGCCACCCTGGGCAAGCCTACAGATACGCAGTATTTT. The encoded protein is CATLGKPTDTQYF.